What follows describes a single T cell receptor beta chain. Its antigen is still unknown. Clones were sequenced by immunoSEQ multiplex PCR, and TCRdb holds only the in-frame ones, with some missing. The sample lists fewer than 150,000 clones; 85% to 90% were seen once. Per germline, CDR1 SGHVS and CDR2 FNYEAQ. The CDR3 is 15 residues long. V shed 3 bases and J 4 bases; nucleotides not matched to a gene: 9. The sample is drawn from a study of T cell responses to AZD1222 COVID-19 vaccine. Study-level findings and limits: Vaccine-related CD4 TCRs covered spike, predominating at 160-218 and 743-854.

This specimen consisted of peripheral blood, obtained 28 days after the second AZD1222 dose. The chain carries TRBV7-6 and TRBJ2-7, with 7 bases that match TRBD2. The sequence was obtained from an adult who received the AZD1222 COVID-19 vaccine. The CDR3 reads CASSFGGSGSYEQYF. The CDR3 DNA reads as TGTGCCAGCAGCTTTGGCGGGAGTGGGTCTTACGAGCAGTACTTC.